These T cell receptor beta chains were read from a single sample in a study of T-cell memory formation after mild COVID-19. Each CDR3 protein is one row after TCRdb ran MiXCR on the 5' RACE reads. The sample carries about 400,000 distinct CDR3 sequences, 15% to 20% recorded once. The sequenced material came from PBMCs or a T cell subset sorted from them (not recorded which). All receptors derive from a man younger than 30 who had mild COVID-19 (a few samples of this study predate the infection). Cell type and time point are not known. Both conserved end residues are part of each CDR3. The D gene is left open where the match is weak. Clone size, where shown, is once, few, many, or a class for clones that have expanded.

length	V	size	J	D	DNA	CDR3
15	TRBV4-1	few	TRBJ1-2	-	TGCGCCAGCAGCCAAGATATGGGGGGGAACTATGGCTACACCTTC	CASSQDMGGNYGYTF
14	TRBV12-3/TRBV12-4	few	TRBJ1-1	-	TGTGCCAGCAGTTTAGCGGGACCCGCCTATGAAGCTTTCTTT	CASSLAGPAYEAFF
17	TRBV11-1	many	TRBJ1-1	TRBD1	TGTGCCAGCAGATGGGACAGGGGGCGCGATCGGAACACTGAAGCTTTCTTT	CASRWDRGRDRNTEAFF
13	TRBV4-1	few	TRBJ2-7	-	TGCGCCAGCAGCCAGGACAGTTACTACGAGCAGTACTTC	CASSQDSYYEQYF
13	TRBV7-3	-	TRBJ2-5	-	TGTGCCAGCAGCTTAAGCCAGAGAGAGACCCAGTACTTC	CASSLSQRETQYF
15	TRBV5-1	few	TRBJ1-2	TRBD1	TGCGCCAGCAGCTCCCAGGGGACAGGGAACTATGGCTACACCTTC	CASSSQGTGNYGYTF
14	TRBV6-5	few	TRBJ2-7	-	TGTGCCAGCAGTTACGGGGACTGGGGTGGGGAGCAGTACTTC	CASSYGDWGGEQYF
15	TRBV7-2	-	TRBJ1-2	-	TGTGCCAGCAGCTTAGGGCTGGGGGAATACTATGGCTACACCTTC	CASSLGLGEYYGYTF
17	TRBV7-9	few	TRBJ2-1	TRBD1	TGTGCCAGCAGTTCTACACGACAGGGTAGAAGGTACAATGAGCAGTTCTTC	CASSSTRQGRRYNEQFF
15	TRBV4-2	few	TRBJ1-1	TRBD1	TGTGCCAGCAGCCGCGCAGGGGGAATGGGGACTGAAGCTTTCTTT	CASSRAGGMGTEAFF
16	TRBV12-3/TRBV12-4	-	TRBJ1-4	-	TGTGCCAGCCACTCCGGAGGGCAGAGGATTAATGAAAAACTGTTTTTT	CASHSGGQRINEKLFF
14	TRBV21-1	-	TRBJ2-4	-	TGTGCCAGCAGCATGGGACCCCGCAAAAACATTCAGTACTTC	CASSMGPRKNIQYF
12	TRBV6-1	-	TRBJ2-2	TRBD1	TGTGCCAGCAAGACAGGGGCCGGGGAGCTGTTTTTT	CASKTGAGELFF
14	TRBV7-9	-	TRBJ2-1	-	TGTGCCAGCAGCTTTTCCCGGGGCTACAATGAGCAGTTCTTC	CASSFSRGYNEQFF
15	TRBV3-1	-	TRBJ2-7	TRBD2	TGTGCCAGCAGCCAAGTATGGGAGGGGCTCTACGAGCAGTACTTC	CASSQVWEGLYEQYF
14	TRBV11-2	few	TRBJ2-5	TRBD1	TGTGCCAGCAGCATCGACAGGGGCCTGGGGACCCAGTACTTC	CASSIDRGLGTQYF
14	TRBV4-2	few	TRBJ1-1	-	TGTGCCAGCAGCGCCCCGACTGAGAACACTGAAGCTTTCTTT	CASSAPTENTEAFF
13	TRBV9	few	TRBJ2-5	TRBD2	TGTGCCAGCAGCGTAGTAGCGGGTGAGACCCAGTACTTC	CASSVVAGETQYF
17	TRBV11-2	many	TRBJ2-1	TRBD2	TGTGCCAGCAGCCCTATCGGGACTAGCGGGGGGTCGAATGAGCAGTTCTTC	CASSPIGTSGGSNEQFF
15	TRBV5-1	-	TRBJ2-7	-	TGCGCCAGCAGCCTAGCTACGGGGTCCCACTACGAGCAGTACTTC	CASSLATGSHYEQYF
17	TRBV6-5	few	TRBJ2-6	-	TGTGCCAGCAGTTACTCGGTGGCCACGGCTGGGGCCAACGTCCTGACTTTC	CASSYSVATAGANVLTF
18	TRBV7-9	few	TRBJ1-4	-	TGTGCCAGCAGCTTGATCGGCTGGCAGGGCTCTTTCGGAGAAAAACTGTTTTTT	CASSLIGWQGSFGEKLFF
14	TRBV12-3/TRBV12-4	-	TRBJ1-1	-	TGTGCCAGCAGCCCTAGGGGCCCGAACACTGAAGCTTTCTTT	CASSPRGPNTEAFF
13	TRBV5-1	few	TRBJ2-7	-	TGCGCCAGCAGCTTGCCGACAGCCTACGAGCAGTACTTC	CASSLPTAYEQYF
16	TRBV6-5	-	TRBJ1-2	-	TGTGCCAGCAGACACCAGGGACGGTCTACCGGGGGTGGCTACACCTTC	CASRHQGRSTGGGYTF
13	TRBV18	few	TRBJ2-1	-	TGTGCCAGCGCAGACGGGCCCCGCAATGAGCAGTTCTTC	CASADGPRNEQFF
17	TRBV4-3	-	TRBJ2-7	-	TGCGCCAGCAGCCAAGAGGCGACAGGTTCGAGCTCCTACGAGCAGTACTTC	CASSQEATGSSSYEQYF
16	TRBV7-3	-	TRBJ2-3	TRBD1	TGTGCCAGCAGCCTTGGCAGGGGGAGTAGCACAGATACGCAGTATTTT	CASSLGRGSSTDTQYF
10	TRBV11-3	-	TRBJ2-1	-	TGTGCCAGCAGCTTCAGACAGGAGATCTTC	CASSFRQEIF
16	TRBV11-2	few	TRBJ2-7	-	TGTGCCAGCAGCCCAACCTGGCGGGCAGGTTTGGTCGAGCAGTACTTC	CASSPTWRAGLVEQYF
14	TRBV5-4	few	TRBJ2-1	-	TGTGCCAGCAGCTTTGGGCGGTCCTACAATGAGCAGTTCTTC	CASSFGRSYNEQFF
16	TRBV10-3	few	TRBJ2-3	-	TGTGCCATCAGTGAGTCCAGGCTCGGGGGCACAGATACGCAGTATTTT	CAISESRLGGTDTQYF